One sample yielded the 32 T cell receptor beta chains listed below, sequenced in a study of PD-L1 blockade in urothelial cancer. Clones were read by immunoSEQ multiplex PCR, and TCRdb kept only the in-frame ones, dropping some. The data hold approximately 48,000 clones, with around 88% observed a single time. Documented time point: pretreatment peripheral blood. Material: PBMCs, obtained around atezolizumab (anti-PD-L1) treatment. All receptors come from a woman in her fifties or sixties with urothelial cancer.

The chain couples TRBV9 to TRBJ1-2, with D perhaps TRBD1 (6 bases). Looked up from germline, CDR1 is SGDLS and CDR2 is YYNGEE. V lost 4 bases and J lost 8, with 21 bases in between. CDR3 length: 15 residues. CDR3 DNA sequence: TGTGCCAGCAGCCTTCGGACAGAAAAGGATGAGGGCTACACCTTC. Translating gives CASSLRTEKDEGYTF.

This clone was seen a handful of times. V usage is TRBV7-9 and J usage is TRBJ2-1; possibly TRBD2 for D (6 bases). This CDR3 has 15 amino acids. The ends were cut back, 1 base at V and 3 bases at J, with 10 bases in the middle. Germline values: CDR1 SEHNR, CDR2 FQNEAQ (reference sequence). The CDR3 here is CASSLDGGSYNEQFF. The CDR3 DNA reads as TGTGCCAGCAGCTTAGATGGAGGGAGCTACAATGAGCAGTTCTTC.

The chain has TRBV10-2 and TRBJ2-5, with 11 bases matching TRBD2. The CDR3 has 16 amino acids. Trimming at V came to 11 bases and at J to 2 bases, leaving 13 bases not matched to a gene. Germline V gives CDR1 WSHSY, CDR2 SAAADI. The CDR3 spells CACRDLAGGLQETQYF. CDR3 nucleotides: TGCGCCTGCCGGGATCTAGCGGGGGGCCTACAAGAGACCCAGTACTTC.

This CDR3 reads CATSRDPGAGNTIYF. For the CDR3, the DNA is TGTGCCACCAGCAGAGATCCAGGGGCTGGAAACACCATATATTTT. This chain links TRBV15 with TRBJ1-3, with D maybe TRBD1 (6 bases). V dropped 0 bases and J dropped 2 bases, with 8 bases sitting between them. Germline CDR1 is LNHNV and CDR2 is YYDKDF (reference sequence). The CDR3 has 15 residues.

The genes are TRBV7-9 and TRBJ2-5; unclear D gene. This CDR3 has 13 residues. The V gene's germline CDR1 is SEHNR and CDR2 FQNEAQ (reference sequence). V was trimmed by 3 bases and J by 4 bases, leaving 9 bases between them. CDR3 sequence: CASSFNSPETQYF. DNA for the CDR3: TGTGCCAGCAGCTTTAACAGTCCAGAGACCCAGTACTTC.

This chain uses TRBV15 with TRBJ2-7; D is uncertain. Germline V gene lookup returns CDR1 LNHNV and CDR2 YYDKDF (reference sequence). The CDR3 runs 12 residues. V shed 1 base and J shed 6 bases, with 7 bases lying between them. The CDR3 reads CATSRAGPEQYF. CDR3 DNA sequence: TGTGCCACCAGCAGAGCAGGTCCCGAGCAGTACTTC.

This chain links TRBV6-1 with TRBJ1-4, with D possibly being TRBD1 (5 bases). With 7 bases removed from V and 8 bases from J, the gap between germline ends came to 14 bases. The CDR3 spans 13 residues. Germline assignment: CDR1 MNHNS and CDR2 SASEGT. The CDR3 DNA follows: TGTGCCAGCACCCCGGACCGGGGGGAAAAACTGTTTTTT. Protein product: CASTPDRGEKLFF.

For the CDR3, the DNA is TGTGCCAGCAGCTCGCCGAACAGGGGGGGGGAGACCCAGTACTTC. Translating it yields CASSSPNRGGETQYF. The V call is TRBV5-6, the J call TRBJ2-5; D is perhaps TRBD1 (8 bases). Germline V lookup: CDR1 SGHDT, CDR2 YYEEEE. The CDR3 has 15 amino acids. V lost 3 bases, J lost 5 bases, and 17 bases lay in between. The complete variable domain, with remaining parts taken from reference TRBV5-6 and TRBJ2-5, reads DAGVTQSPTHLIKTRGQQVTLRCSPKSGHDTVSWYQQALGQGPQFIFQYYEEEERQRGNFPDRFSGHQFPNYSSELNVNALLLGDSALYLCASSSPNRGGETQYFGPGTRLLVL.

The gene calls are TRBV7-2 and TRBJ2-1; 8 bases agree with TRBD2. With 5 bases clipped from V and 2 bases from J, the junction kept 5 bases outside the gene matches. Germline V gene data show CDR1 as SGHTA and CDR2 as FQGNSA. The CDR3 covers 15 residues. This CDR3 reads CASSRGGSPYNEQFF. The CDR3 DNA sequence: TGTGCCAGCAGCCGCGGGGGGAGCCCCTACAATGAGCAGTTCTTC.

The V gene is TRBV5-1, the J gene TRBJ2-3; 10 nucleotides agree with TRBD2. Germline V gene sequence: CDR1 SGHRS, CDR2 YFSETQ. V gave up 4 bases and J gave up 6 bases; unmatched junction bases: 11. CDR3 size: 16 residues. For the CDR3, the DNA is TGCGCCAGCAGCCCTCTGTCTAGCGGGAGTTGGGATACGCAGTATTTT. As protein: CASSPLSSGSWDTQYF.

The chain has TRBV7-9 and TRBJ1-2; tentative D call: TRBD1 (5 bases). This CDR3 spans 13 amino acids. The germline V gene has CDR1 SEHNR and CDR2 FQNEAQ (reference sequence). V lost 3 bases, J lost 4 bases, and 9 bases lay in between. The CDR3 region is CASSLAQGYGYTF. In nucleotides, the CDR3 is TGTGCCAGCAGCTTGGCCCAGGGCTATGGCTACACCTTC.

This clone was picked up a small number of times. The chain is built from TRBV6-1 and TRBJ2-7; 7 bases line up with TRBD1. The CDR3 totals 14 residues. Looked up from germline, CDR1 is MNHNS and CDR2 is SASEGT. V shed 6 bases, J shed 4 bases, and the junction held 9 bases outside the gene matches. The CDR3 region has the DNA TGTGCCAGCAGCGGAAGGGACAGCTTATACGAGCAGTACTTC. As protein: CASSGRDSLYEQYF.

This sequence joins TRBV4-3 and TRBJ2-7; TRBD1 matches at 7 bases. The trim removed 0 bases at V and 2 bases at J, leaving 4 bases unmatched. Per germline, CDR1 LGHNA and CDR2 YSLEER. This CDR3 is built from 15 residues. This CDR3 reads CASSQDPGTAYEQYF. CDR3 nucleotide sequence: TGCGCCAGCAGCCAAGATCCCGGGACAGCCTACGAGCAGTACTTC.

There are a few counts of this clone. This rearrangement joins TRBV7-9 to TRBJ1-5; weak D call: TRBD1 (6 bases). The V end was cut by 0 bases, the J end by 0 bases, with 9 bases between. CDR1 SEHNR and CDR2 FQNEAQ come from the germline V gene (reference sequence). The CDR3 runs 16 residues. The CDR3 bases are TGTGCCAGCAGCTTAGCGTCAGGGGATAGCAATCAGCCCCAGCATTTT. Its translation: CASSLASGDSNQPQHF.

The chain is built from TRBV14 and TRBJ2-3; TRBD1 is a possible D gene (6 bases). The germline gives CDR1 SGHDN, CDR2 FVKESK. Trimming removed 3 bases from V and 2 bases from J, with 15 bases in between. CDR3 length: 16 amino acids. As DNA, the CDR3 is TGTGCCAGCAGCCATGATCCGGGACACCCCACAGATACGCAGTATTTT. Encoded protein: CASSHDPGHPTDTQYF.

This clone was detected a few times. The J gene is TRBJ1-4, the V gene TRBV28, with 7 bases identical to TRBD1. V trimming: 6 bases; J trimming: 8 bases; junction bases outside the gene matches: 12. The CDR3 has 15 amino acids. Germline CDR1 reads MDHEN; CDR2 reads SYDVKM. CDR3 nucleotide sequence: TGTGCCAGCAGCCGCGTACAGGGGTCTGGGGAAAAACTGTTTTTT. Protein product: CASSRVQGSGEKLFF.

This clone was observed once. The chain recombines TRBV28 with TRBJ2-7; D is possibly TRBD1 (6 bases). This CDR3 has 17 residues. The ends were cut back, 3 bases at V and 3 bases at J, with 21 bases in the middle. Germline CDR1 MDHEN, CDR2 SYDVKM. In DNA form, the CDR3 reads TGTGCCAGCAGTTTCCCGCTCCGGCGACAAGGGGGCTACGAGCAGTACTTC. As protein: CASSFPLRRQGGYEQYF.

The DNA for the CDR3 is TGTGCCAGCAGTCGCCGAGGACAACAACCGTGGACTAATGAAAAACTGTTTTTT. This sequence encodes CASSRRGQQPWTNEKLFF. The rearrangement uses TRBV27 and TRBJ1-4; tentative D call: TRBD1 (5 bases). CDR3 length: 18 amino acids. Germline V gene data show CDR1 as MNHEY and CDR2 as SMNVEV (reference sequence). V lost 5 bases and J lost 2, with 21 bases in between.

The CDR3 loop reads CASSLASQPQHF. The CDR3 DNA follows: TGTGCCAGCAGCTTAGCCTCCCAGCCCCAGCATTTT. The chain couples TRBV7-2 to TRBJ1-5; no firm D call. The germline V gene has CDR1 SGHTA and CDR2 FQGNSA. Trimming took 0 bases from V and 7 from J, leaving 4 bases between them. The CDR3 runs 12 residues.

The chain joins TRBV2 to TRBJ2-5; no clear D gene. V lost 4 bases and J lost 4, with 10 bases in between. The CDR3 is 13 residues long. CDR1 is SNHLY, CDR2 FYNNEI, per germline. Here the CDR3 DNA reads TGTGCCAGCAGTGTCACGGTTAGAGAGACCCAGTACTTC. This sequence encodes CASSVTVRETQYF.

This sequence joins TRBV4-3 and TRBJ2-1, with TRBD2 matching over 10 bases. In germline, CDR1 is LGHNA, CDR2 YSLEER. This CDR3 is 16 amino acids long. V was pared by 0 bases and J by 7 bases, with 6 bases of the junction left unmatched. The CDR3 loop is CASSQDRLAGANEQFF. The DNA for the CDR3 is TGCGCCAGCAGCCAAGATCGGCTAGCGGGGGCTAATGAGCAGTTCTTC.

This clone has just one count. The CDR3 protein is CATSRDLGIAGGRDTGELFF. The CDR3 nucleotides are TGTGCCACCAGCAGAGATCTCGGAATAGCGGGGGGACGGGACACCGGGGAGCTGTTTTTT. The chain is built from TRBV15 and TRBJ2-2, with TRBD2 matching 10 bases. The CDR3 runs to 20 residues. V was clipped by 0 bases and J by 3 bases; unmatched bases: 13. CDR1 and CDR2 (germline): LNHNV, YYDKDF (reference sequence). Variable domain in full (rest from reference TRBV15 and TRBJ2-2): DAMVIQNPRYQVTQFGKPVTLSCSQTLNHNVMYWYQQKSSQAPKLLFHYYDKDFNNEADTPDNFQSRRPNTSFCFLDIRSPGLGDTAMYLCATSRDLGIAGGRDTGELFFGEGSRLTVL.

The chain is built from TRBV5-1 and TRBJ2-7; 8 bases match TRBD1. The germline gives CDR1 SGHRS, CDR2 YFSETQ. Trimming removed 2 bases from V and 2 bases from J; junction bases left unmatched: 3. The CDR3 extends over 14 amino acids. The CDR3 sequence is CASSLTGGPYEQYF. The CDR3 coding sequence is TGCGCCAGCAGCTTAACAGGGGGGCCCTACGAGCAGTACTTC.

This sequence joins TRBV19 and TRBJ1-4; no clear D gene. The CDR3 runs to 16 residues. The germline gives CDR1 LNHDA, CDR2 SQIVND (reference sequence). Trimming pared 7 bases from V and 0 bases from J, leaving 15 bases between. The CDR3 sequence is CASKMGSLATNEKLFF. CDR3 coding DNA: TGTGCCAGTAAAATGGGCAGCCTTGCAACTAATGAAAAACTGTTTTTT. Combining the CDR3 with reference TRBV19 and TRBJ1-4 gives the whole variable domain DGGITQSPKYLFRKEGQNVTLSCEQNLNHDAMYWYRQDPGQGLRLIYYSQIVNDFQKGDIAEGYSVSREKKESFPLTVTSAQKNPTAFYLCASKMGSLATNEKLFFGSGTQLSVL.

This sequence joins TRBV9 and TRBJ2-2; TRBD2 matches at 7 bases. CDR1 SGDLS and CDR2 YYNGEE come from the germline V gene. Trimming at V came to 4 bases and at J to 6 bases, leaving 6 bases not matched to a gene. This CDR3 contains 14 residues. The CDR3 spells CASSPIGLAGELFF. CDR3 sequence (DNA): TGTGCCAGCAGCCCGATCGGACTAGCCGGGGAGCTGTTTTTT.

For this clone: The germline gene is not matched at one end of the junction; a read error may be the cause. The CDR3, as DNA: TGTGCCAGCATTGAAGGGGGATTT. Encoded protein: CASIEGGF. This rearrangement joins TRBV5-5 to TRBJ1-1; TRBD1 might be the D (6 bases). Germline lookup yields CDR1 SGHKS and CDR2 YYEKEE (reference sequence). This CDR3 comprises 8 residues. The variable domain in full, completed from reference TRBV5-5 and TRBJ1-1, reads DAGVTQSPTHLIKTRGQQVTLRCSPISGHKSVSWYQQVLGQGPQFIFQYYEKEERGRGNFPDRFSARQFPNYSSELNVNALLLGDSALYLCASIEGGFGQGTRLTVV.

The genes are TRBV6-6 and TRBJ2-7; a weak D match, TRBD1 (6 bases). Trimming shortened V by 6 bases and J by 0 bases, and 12 bases separated the two germline ends. The CDR3 is 14 residues long. Germline V gene data show CDR1 as MNHNY and CDR2 as SVGAGI (reference sequence). The chain's CDR3 is CASRKGQNSYEQYF. The CDR3 DNA follows: TGTGCCAGCAGGAAGGGACAAAACTCCTACGAGCAGTACTTC.

V usage is TRBV5-1 and J usage is TRBJ1-1; 7 nucleotides align to TRBD1. Trimming removed 4 bases from V and 5 bases from J; junction bases left unmatched: 5. The germline CDR1 and CDR2 sequences are SGHRS and YFSETQ. The CDR3 has 13 residues. CDR3 nucleotide sequence: TGCGCCAGCAGCCCGAGGGGGCCAACTGAAGCTTTCTTT. This translates into CASSPRGPTEAFF.

The chain couples TRBV10-3 to TRBJ2-7; 7 bases line up with TRBD1. The germline gives CDR1 ENHRY, CDR2 SYGVKD. This CDR3 has 16 residues. The V gene end was trimmed by 8 bases and the J gene end by 5 bases; junction bases not matched to a gene: 18. The CDR3, as DNA: TGTGCCATCGCCCCTATGACGGGACAGCTAAACCACGAGCAGTACTTC. The encoded protein is CAIAPMTGQLNHEQYF.

This sequence joins TRBV6-5 and TRBJ2-7, with a weak D call TRBD1 (6 bases). Germline V gene data show CDR1 as MNHEY and CDR2 as SVGAGI. V was trimmed by 0 bases and J by 2 bases, leaving 11 bases between them. This CDR3 contains 15 residues. The chain's CDR3 is CASSYSRGSPYEQYF. CDR3 coding DNA: TGTGCCAGCAGTTACTCAAGGGGGTCCCCCTACGAGCAGTACTTC.

The chain couples TRBV27 to TRBJ1-2; 8 nucleotides align to TRBD1. V lost 2 bases to trimming and J lost 13 bases; unmatched junction nucleotides: 9. The CDR3 runs 13 residues. The germline CDR1 and CDR2 sequences are MNHEY and SMNVEV (reference sequence). The CDR3 sequence is CASSLTSDRDSTF. The CDR3 coding sequence is TGTGCCAGCAGTTTAACTTCGGACAGGGATTCCACCTTC.

J is TRBJ2-7 and V is TRBV7-2, with a tentative D call TRBD1 (6 bases). V lost 0 bases to trimming and J lost 2 bases, with 14 bases between them. The CDR3 has 16 amino acids. Germline V CDR1 and CDR2: SGHTA, FQGNSA. This chain's CDR3 is CASSLATGIKTYEQYF. In DNA form, the CDR3 reads TGTGCCAGCAGCTTAGCAACAGGGATCAAGACCTACGAGCAGTACTTC.